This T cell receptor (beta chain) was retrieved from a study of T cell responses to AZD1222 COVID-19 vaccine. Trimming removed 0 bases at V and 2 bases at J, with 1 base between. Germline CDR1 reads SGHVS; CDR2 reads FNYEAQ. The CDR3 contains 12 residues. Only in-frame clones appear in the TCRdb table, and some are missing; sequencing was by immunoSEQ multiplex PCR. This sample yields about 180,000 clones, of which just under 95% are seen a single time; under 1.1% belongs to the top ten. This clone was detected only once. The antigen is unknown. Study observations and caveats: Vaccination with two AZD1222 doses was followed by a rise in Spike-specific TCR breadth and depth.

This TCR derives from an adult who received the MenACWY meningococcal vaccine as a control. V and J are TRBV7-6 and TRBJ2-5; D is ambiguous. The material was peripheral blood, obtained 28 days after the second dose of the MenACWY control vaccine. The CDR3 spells CASSLAQETQYF. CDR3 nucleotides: TGTGCCAGCAGCTTAGCGCAAGAGACCCAGTACTTC.